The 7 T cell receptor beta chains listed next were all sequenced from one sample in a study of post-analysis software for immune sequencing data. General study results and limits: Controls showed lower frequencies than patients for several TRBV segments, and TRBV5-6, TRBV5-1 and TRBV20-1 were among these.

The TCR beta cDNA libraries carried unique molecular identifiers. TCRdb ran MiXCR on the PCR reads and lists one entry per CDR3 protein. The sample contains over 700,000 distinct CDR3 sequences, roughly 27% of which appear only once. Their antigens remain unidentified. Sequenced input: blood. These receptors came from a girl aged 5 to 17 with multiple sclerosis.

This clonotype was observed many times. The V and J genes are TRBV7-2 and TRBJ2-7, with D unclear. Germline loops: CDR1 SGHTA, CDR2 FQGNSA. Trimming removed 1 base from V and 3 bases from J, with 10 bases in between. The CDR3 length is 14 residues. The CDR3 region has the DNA TGTGCCAGCAGCTTAGGTGGCAGTGGCTACGAGCAGTACTTC. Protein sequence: CASSLGGSGYEQYF.

CDR3 protein: CAISETSKNIQYF. The CDR3, as DNA: TGTGCCATCAGTGAAACTAGCAAAAACATTCAGTACTTC. This chain uses TRBV10-3 with TRBJ2-7, with D perhaps TRBD2 (5 bases). The J call is in doubt because the DNA end fits TRBJ2-4 better. In germline, CDR1 is ENHRY, CDR2 SYGVKD. This CDR3 is 13 amino acids long.

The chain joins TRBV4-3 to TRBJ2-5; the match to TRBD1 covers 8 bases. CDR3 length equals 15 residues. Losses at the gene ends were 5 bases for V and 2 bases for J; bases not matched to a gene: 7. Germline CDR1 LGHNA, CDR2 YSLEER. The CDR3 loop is CASSSDRGQQETQYF. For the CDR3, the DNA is TGCGCCAGCAGCTCTGACAGGGGACAACAAGAGACCCAGTACTTC.

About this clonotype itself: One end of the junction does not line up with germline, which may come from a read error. This CDR3 is CSGPGGTETFF. The CDR3, as DNA: TGCAGTGGGCCCGGGGGCACTGAAACTTTCTTT. This sequence joins TRBV20-1 and TRBJ1-1, with D perhaps matching TRBD1 (6 bases). This CDR3 is built from 11 residues. CDR1 DFQATT and CDR2 SNEGSKA come from the germline V gene (reference sequence).

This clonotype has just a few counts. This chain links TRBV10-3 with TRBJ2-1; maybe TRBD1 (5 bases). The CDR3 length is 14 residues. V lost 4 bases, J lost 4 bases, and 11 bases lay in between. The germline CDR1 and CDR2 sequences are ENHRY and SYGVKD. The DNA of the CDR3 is TGTGCCATCAGTGCCCAACAGGATTACAATGAGCAGTTCTTC. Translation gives CAISAQQDYNEQFF.

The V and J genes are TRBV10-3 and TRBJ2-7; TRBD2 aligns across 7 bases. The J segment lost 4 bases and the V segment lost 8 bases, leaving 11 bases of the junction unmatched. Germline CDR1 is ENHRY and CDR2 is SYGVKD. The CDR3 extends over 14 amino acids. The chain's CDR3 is CAIRPRERIYEQYF. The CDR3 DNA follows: TGTGCCATCCGCCCGCGGGAGCGAATTTACGAGCAGTACTTC.

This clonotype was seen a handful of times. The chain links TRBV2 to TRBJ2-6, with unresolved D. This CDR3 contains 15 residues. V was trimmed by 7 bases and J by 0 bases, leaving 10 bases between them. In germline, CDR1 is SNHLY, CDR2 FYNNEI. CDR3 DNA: TGTGCCAGCACGCAGGAGATCTCTGGGGCCAACGTCCTGACTTTC. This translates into CASTQEISGANVLTF.